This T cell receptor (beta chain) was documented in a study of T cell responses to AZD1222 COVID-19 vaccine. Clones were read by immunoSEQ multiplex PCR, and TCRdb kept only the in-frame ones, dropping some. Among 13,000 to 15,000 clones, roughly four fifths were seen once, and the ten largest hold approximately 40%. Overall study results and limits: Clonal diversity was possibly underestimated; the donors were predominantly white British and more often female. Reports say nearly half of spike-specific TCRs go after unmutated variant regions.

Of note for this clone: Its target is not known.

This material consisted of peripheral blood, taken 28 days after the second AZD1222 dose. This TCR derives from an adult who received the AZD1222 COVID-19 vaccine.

CDR3 coding DNA: TGTGCCAGCAGTGACTCGACTAGCGGGGGGGATACGCAGTATTTT. Its protein is CASSDSTSGGDTQYF. V and J are TRBV6-4 and TRBJ2-3, with TRBD2 identical over 13 bases. The CDR3 runs to 15 residues. V was clipped by 0 bases and J by 6 bases; unmatched bases: 0. In germline, CDR1 is MRHNA, CDR2 SNTAGT.